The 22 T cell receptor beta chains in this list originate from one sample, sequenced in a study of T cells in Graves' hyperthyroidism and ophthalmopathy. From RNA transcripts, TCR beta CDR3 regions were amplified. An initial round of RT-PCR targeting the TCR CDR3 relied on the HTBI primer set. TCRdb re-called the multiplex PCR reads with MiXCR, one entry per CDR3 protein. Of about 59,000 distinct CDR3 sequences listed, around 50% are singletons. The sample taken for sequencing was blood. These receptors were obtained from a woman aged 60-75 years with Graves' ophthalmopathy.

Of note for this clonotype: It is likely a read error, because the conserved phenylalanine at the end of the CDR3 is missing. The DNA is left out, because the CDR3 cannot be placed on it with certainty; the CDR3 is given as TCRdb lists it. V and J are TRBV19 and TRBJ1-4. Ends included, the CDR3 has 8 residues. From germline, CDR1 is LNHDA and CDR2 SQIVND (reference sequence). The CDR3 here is CASSIARA.

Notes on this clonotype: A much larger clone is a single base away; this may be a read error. CDR3 nucleotides: TGTGCCAGCAGCTTGGGGGGGGCAGGGGAAGATCAGCCCCAGCATTTT. Translating gives CASSLGGAGEDQPQHF. The rearrangement joins TRBV5-6 to TRBJ1-5, with D tentatively TRBD1 (6 bases). Germline values: CDR1 SGHDT, CDR2 YYEEEE. This CDR3 has 16 residues. Trimming cost V 0 bases and J 5 bases, with 15 bases left between them.

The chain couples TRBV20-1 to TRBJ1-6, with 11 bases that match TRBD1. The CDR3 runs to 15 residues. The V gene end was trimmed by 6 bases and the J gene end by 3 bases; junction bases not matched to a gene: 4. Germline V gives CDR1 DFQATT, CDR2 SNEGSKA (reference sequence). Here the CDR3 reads CSATGTGGYNSPLHF. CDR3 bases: TGCAGTGCCACAGGGACAGGGGGCTATAATTCACCCCTCCACTTT.

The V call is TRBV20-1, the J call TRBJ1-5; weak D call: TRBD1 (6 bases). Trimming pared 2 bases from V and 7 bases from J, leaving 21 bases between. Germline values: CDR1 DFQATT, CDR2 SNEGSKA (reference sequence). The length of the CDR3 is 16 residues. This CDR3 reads CSARNAGHPTEQPQHF. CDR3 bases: TGCAGTGCTAGAAACGCGGGACACCCTACGGAGCAGCCCCAGCATTTT.

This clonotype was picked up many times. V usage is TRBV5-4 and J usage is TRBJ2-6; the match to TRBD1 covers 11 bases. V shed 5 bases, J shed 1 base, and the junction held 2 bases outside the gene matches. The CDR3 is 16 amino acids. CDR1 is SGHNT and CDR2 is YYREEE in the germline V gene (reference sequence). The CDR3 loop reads CASRDRGPSGANVLTF. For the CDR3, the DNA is TGTGCCAGCAGGGACAGGGGGCCATCTGGGGCCAACGTCCTGACTTTC.

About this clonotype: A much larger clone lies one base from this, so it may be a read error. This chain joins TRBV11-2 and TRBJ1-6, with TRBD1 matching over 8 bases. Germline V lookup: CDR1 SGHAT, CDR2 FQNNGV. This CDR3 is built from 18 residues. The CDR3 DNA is TGTGCCAGCAGTTTAGGTATCGACAGGGGATCCTATGATTCACCCCTCCACTTT. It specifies CASSLGIDRGSYDSPLHF.

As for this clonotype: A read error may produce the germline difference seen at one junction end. The CDR3 nucleotides are TGTGCCAATAGTACCCCGGGGGAGACCGACGAGCAGTACTTC. Residues: CANSTPGETDEQYF. The chain recombines TRBV19 with TRBJ2-7, with a possible D match to TRBD2 (6 bases). Looked up from germline, CDR1 is LNHDA and CDR2 is SQIVND (reference sequence). The CDR3 sequence is 14 residues long.

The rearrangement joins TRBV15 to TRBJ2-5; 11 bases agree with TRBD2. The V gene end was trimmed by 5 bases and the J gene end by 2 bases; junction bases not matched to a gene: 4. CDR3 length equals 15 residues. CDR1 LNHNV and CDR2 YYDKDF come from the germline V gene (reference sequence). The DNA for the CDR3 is TGTGCCACCAGCCGACTAGCGGGGAGTCAAGAGACCCAGTACTTC. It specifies CATSRLAGSQETQYF.

CDR3 bases: TGCGCCAGCAGCTTAAGCGACAGGGGGTACGAGCAGTACTTC. The encoded protein is CASSLSDRGYEQYF. The chain carries TRBV5-1 and TRBJ2-7; 9 positions match TRBD1. Trimming cost V 2 bases and J 4 bases; bases outside gene matches: 4. CDR3 length: 14 residues. Germline CDR1 reads SGHRS; CDR2 reads YFSETQ.

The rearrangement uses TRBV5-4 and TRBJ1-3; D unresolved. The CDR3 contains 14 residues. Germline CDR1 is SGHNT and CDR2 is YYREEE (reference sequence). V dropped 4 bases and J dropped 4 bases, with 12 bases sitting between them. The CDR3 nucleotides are TGTGCCAGCAGCGAGGACTATATGGGAAACACCATATATTTT. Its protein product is CASSEDYMGNTIYF.

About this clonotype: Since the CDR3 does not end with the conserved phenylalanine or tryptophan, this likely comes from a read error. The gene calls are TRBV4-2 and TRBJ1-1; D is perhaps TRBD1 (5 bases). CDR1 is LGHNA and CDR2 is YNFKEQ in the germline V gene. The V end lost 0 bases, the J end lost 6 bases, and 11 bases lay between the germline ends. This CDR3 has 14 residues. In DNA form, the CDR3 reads TGTGCCAGCAGCCAAGAACTGGGGCGGGCTGAAGCTTTCCTT. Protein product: CASSQELGRAEAFL.

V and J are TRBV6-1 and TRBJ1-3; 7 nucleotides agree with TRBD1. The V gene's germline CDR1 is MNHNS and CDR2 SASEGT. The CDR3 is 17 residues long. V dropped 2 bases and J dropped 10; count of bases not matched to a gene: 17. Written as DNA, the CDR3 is TGTGCCAGCAGTGAACCCACACAGGGGACGGGAGTAGAGACCATATATTTT. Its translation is CASSEPTQGTGVETIYF.

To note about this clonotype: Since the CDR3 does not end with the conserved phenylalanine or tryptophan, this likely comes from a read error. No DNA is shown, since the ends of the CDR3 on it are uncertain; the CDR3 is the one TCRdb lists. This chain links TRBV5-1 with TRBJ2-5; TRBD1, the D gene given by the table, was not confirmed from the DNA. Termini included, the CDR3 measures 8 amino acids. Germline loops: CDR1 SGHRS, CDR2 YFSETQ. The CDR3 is CASSPGFG.

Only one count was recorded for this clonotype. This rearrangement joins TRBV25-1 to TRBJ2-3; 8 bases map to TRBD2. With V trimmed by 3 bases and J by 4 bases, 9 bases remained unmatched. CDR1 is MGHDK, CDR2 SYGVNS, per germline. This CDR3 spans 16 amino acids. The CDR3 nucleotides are TGTGCCAGCAGTGACGTCGGCAGCGGGAGAGCAGATACGCAGTATTTT. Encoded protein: CASSDVGSGRADTQYF.

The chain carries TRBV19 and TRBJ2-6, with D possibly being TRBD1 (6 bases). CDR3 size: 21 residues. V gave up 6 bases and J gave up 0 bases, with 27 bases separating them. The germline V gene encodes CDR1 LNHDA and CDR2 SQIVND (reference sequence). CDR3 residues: CASSNPTGSGTSSSGANVLTF. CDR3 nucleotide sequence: TGTGCCAGTAGCAACCCAACAGGGTCAGGTACTTCGAGCTCTGGGGCCAACGTCCTGACTTTC.

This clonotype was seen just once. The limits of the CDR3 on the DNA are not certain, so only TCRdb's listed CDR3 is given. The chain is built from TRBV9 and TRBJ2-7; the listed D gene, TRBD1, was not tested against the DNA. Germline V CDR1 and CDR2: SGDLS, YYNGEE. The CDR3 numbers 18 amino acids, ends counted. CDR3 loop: CASSVESHRSGYTFEQYF.

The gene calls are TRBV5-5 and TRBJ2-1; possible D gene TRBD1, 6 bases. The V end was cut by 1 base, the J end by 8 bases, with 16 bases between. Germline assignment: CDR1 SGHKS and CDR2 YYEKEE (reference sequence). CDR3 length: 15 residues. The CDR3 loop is CASSLTGQANYEQFF. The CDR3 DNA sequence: TGTGCCAGCAGCTTGACAGGGCAAGCTAACTATGAGCAGTTCTTC.

The CDR3 here is CASSEGGSNQPQHF. CDR3 nucleotides: TGCGCCAGCAGTGAGGGCGGTAGCAATCAGCCCCAGCATTTT. The V call is TRBV10-2, the J call TRBJ1-5; D is uncertain. CDR3 length: 14 amino acids. CDR1 and CDR2 (germline): WSHSY, SAAADI. V lost 2 bases and J lost 0, with 5 bases in between.

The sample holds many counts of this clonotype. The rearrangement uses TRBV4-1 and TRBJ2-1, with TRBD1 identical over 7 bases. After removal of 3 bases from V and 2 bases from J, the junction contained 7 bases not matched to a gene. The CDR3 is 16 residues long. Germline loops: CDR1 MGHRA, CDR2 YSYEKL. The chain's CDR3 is CASSHGKGAAYNEQFF. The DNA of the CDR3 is TGCGCCAGCAGCCATGGGAAGGGGGCGGCCTACAATGAGCAGTTCTTC.

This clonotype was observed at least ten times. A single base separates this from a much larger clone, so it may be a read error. The CDR3 region is CASVRDREDERLFF. The CDR3 DNA is TGTGCCAGCGTCCGGGACAGGGAGGATGAAAGACTGTTTTTT. This chain joins TRBV7-9 and TRBJ1-4, with TRBD1 matching over 9 bases. The CDR3 sequence is 14 residues long. Germline-derived CDR1 and CDR2 are SEHNR and FQNEAQ (reference sequence).

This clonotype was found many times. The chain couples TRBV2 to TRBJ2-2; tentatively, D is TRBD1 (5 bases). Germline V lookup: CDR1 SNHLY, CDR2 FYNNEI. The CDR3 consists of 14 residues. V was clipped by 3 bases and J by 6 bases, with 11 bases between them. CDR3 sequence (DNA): TGTGCCAGCAGTGAGACAGCTCGCCCCGGGGAGCTGTTTTTT. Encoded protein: CASSETARPGELFF.

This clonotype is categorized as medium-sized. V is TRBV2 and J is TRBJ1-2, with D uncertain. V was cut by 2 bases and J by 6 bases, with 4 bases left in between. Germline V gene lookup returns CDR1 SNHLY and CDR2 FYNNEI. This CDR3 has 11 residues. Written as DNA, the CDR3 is TGTGCCAGCAGTGAAAGGGATGGCTACACCTTC. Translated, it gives CASSERDGYTF.